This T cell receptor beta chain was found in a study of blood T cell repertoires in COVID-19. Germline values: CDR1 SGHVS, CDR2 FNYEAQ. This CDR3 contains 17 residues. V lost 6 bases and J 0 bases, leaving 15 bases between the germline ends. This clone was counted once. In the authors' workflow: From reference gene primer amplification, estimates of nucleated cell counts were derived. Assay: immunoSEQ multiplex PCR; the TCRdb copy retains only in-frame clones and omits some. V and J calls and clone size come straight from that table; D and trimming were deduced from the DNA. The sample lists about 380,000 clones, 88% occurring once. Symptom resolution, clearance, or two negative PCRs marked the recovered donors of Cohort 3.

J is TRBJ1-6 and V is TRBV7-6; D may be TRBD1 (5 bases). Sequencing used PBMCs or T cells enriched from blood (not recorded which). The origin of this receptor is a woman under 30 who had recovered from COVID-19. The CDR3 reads CASSLHRWSSYNSPLHF. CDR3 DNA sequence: TGTGCCAGCAGTCTCCACAGGTGGAGCTCCTATAATTCACCCCTCCACTTT.